A selection of T cell receptor beta chains follows, all from one sample in a study of Ad26.COV2.S vaccination and SARS-CoV-2 variants. Only in-frame clones appear in the TCRdb table, and some are missing; sequencing was by immunoSEQ multiplex PCR. This table holds hundreds of thousands of clones, 88% found once. Sequencing used peripheral blood, obtained in a trial of Ad26.COV2.S vaccine versus placebo. The receptors stem from a person aged 18 to 59 who received the Ad26.COV2.S COVID-19 vaccine or a placebo. Both conserved end residues are part of each CDR3. The D gene is left open where the match is weak. For some rows the clone size is stated as once, few or many, or as a class when expanded; others skip it.

J | V | D | size | DNA | CDR3
TRBJ2-7 | TRBV2 | NA | NA | TGTGCCAGCAAGGACCCAAGGGGGTCCTACGAGCAGTACTTC | CASKDPRGSYEQYF
TRBJ2-5 | TRBV6-2/TRBV6-3 | NA | NA | TGTGCCAGCAGTCCGGGGTGGGAGACCCAGTACTTC | CASSPGWETQYF
TRBJ2-7 | TRBV7-3 | NA | NA | TGTGCCAGCAGCTTATCCCCCGACGGACCCTACGAGCAGTACTTC | CASSLSPDGPYEQYF
TRBJ2-7 | TRBV25-1 | NA | NA | TGTGCCAGCAGTGAATATGGTATCAGCTCCTACGAGCAGTACTTC | CASSEYGISSYEQYF
TRBJ1-4 | TRBV7-2 | NA | NA | TGTGCCAGCAGCTTAGGGGCTTACTCCCTTAATGAAAAACTGTTTTTT | CASSLGAYSLNEKLFF
TRBJ2-5 | TRBV11-2 | NA | NA | TGTGCCAGCGGGAAGGGGAGGGAGACCCAGTACTTC | CASGKGRETQYF
TRBJ1-1 | TRBV7-2 | TRBD1 | few | TGTGCCAGCAGCTTATATCAGGGGGACACTGAAGCTTTCTTT | CASSLYQGDTEAFF
TRBJ2-2 | TRBV5-6 | NA | NA | TGTGCCAGCAGCCGTGGACAGCTCACCGGGGAGCTGTTTTTT | CASSRGQLTGELFF
TRBJ2-1 | TRBV7-6 | TRBD1 | once | TGTGCCAGCAGCTTAGTGGGGGGTTCGGGACAGGGGAAGAGTCGTGGCTACAATGAGCAGTTCTTC | CASSLVGGSGQGKSRGYNEQFF
TRBJ1-2 | TRBV5-1 | TRBD1 | NA | TGCGCCAGCAGCTTGAGACAGGGAAATGGCTACACCTTC | CASSLRQGNGYTF
TRBJ2-1 | TRBV19 | TRBD1 | NA | TGTGCCACCTTCGACGGGACAGCATCCTTGAGCTCCTACAATGAGCAGTTCTTC | CATFDGTASLSSYNEQFF
TRBJ1-1 | TRBV7-2 | NA | NA | TGTGCCAGCAGTCCGGGTCTGGGGGGGACTGAAGCTTTCTTT | CASSPGLGGTEAFF
TRBJ2-1 | TRBV6-1 | TRBD1 | NA | TGTGCCAGCAGTGCACCGGGACAGCATTATCGTAGCTCCTACAATGAGCAGTTCTTC | CASSAPGQHYRSSYNEQFF
TRBJ1-6 | TRBV7-3 | NA | NA | TGTGCCAGCAGCTCTAGACCTAATTCACCCCTCCACTTT | CASSSRPNSPLHF
TRBJ1-2 | TRBV9 | TRBD1 | NA | TGTGCCAGCAGCGTTGGGACAGCTTCTAACTATGGCTACACCTTC | CASSVGTASNYGYTF
TRBJ2-1 | TRBV6-1 | TRBD1 | NA | TGTGCCAGCAGTGAAGCGGTACCGGGACAGGGGGCAGAGGAGCAGTTCTTC | CASSEAVPGQGAEEQFF
TRBJ2-5 | TRBV5-1 | NA | NA | TGCGCCAGCAGCTTGGGCTTGAGTAGTCCGGAGACCCAGTACTTC | CASSLGLSSPETQYF
TRBJ2-5 | TRBV7-3 | NA | NA | TGTGCCAGCAGCAAAAACATTCAAGAGACCCAGTACTTC | CASSKNIQETQYF
TRBJ1-2 | TRBV28 | NA | NA | TGTGCCAGCAGGGGGCCCCGTATGGGAACCAACTATGGCTACACCTTC | CASRGPRMGTNYGYTF
TRBJ1-1 | TRBV12-3/TRBV12-4 | NA | NA | TGTGCCAGCAGCCCCAGAGGGGGCACTGAAGCTTTCTTT | CASSPRGGTEAFF
TRBJ1-1 | TRBV15 | NA | NA | TGTGCCACCAGCCCCCGCGAGGGGAAGACTGAAGCTTTCTTT | CATSPREGKTEAFF
TRBJ2-2 | TRBV7-7 | TRBD2 | NA | TGTGCTAGTAATAGCGGGGGCCCGGGAACCGGGGAGCTGTTTTTT | CASNSGGPGTGELFF
TRBJ2-1 | TRBV7-9 | TRBD2 | NA | TGTGCCAGCAGCCCTGGGGGGACTAGCGGGTTCAATGAGCAGTTCTTC | CASSPGGTSGFNEQFF
TRBJ2-4 | TRBV30 | TRBD1 | NA | TGTGCCTGGAGTGTCAGGACAGGAATAGCCAAAAACATTCAGTACTTC | CAWSVRTGIAKNIQYF
TRBJ1-5 | TRBV19 | TRBD1 | NA | TGTGCCAGTACAAAAGCAGGGGGCCGGGGTAATCAGCCCCAGCATTTT | CASTKAGGRGNQPQHF
TRBJ2-7 | TRBV28 | TRBD2 | NA | TGTGCCAGCAGGCCGGGAGGCGCCTACGAGCAGTACTTC | CASRPGGAYEQYF
TRBJ2-2 | TRBV5-4 | NA | NA | TGTGCCAGCAGCTTGACTCGCACCGGGGAGCTGTTTTTT | CASSLTRTGELFF
TRBJ2-2 | TRBV7-9 | TRBD1 | NA | TGTGCCAGCAGCTTAACAGGGGGCTGGTCCGGGGAGCTGTTTTTT | CASSLTGGWSGELFF
TRBJ1-2 | TRBV19 | TRBD1 | NA | TGTGCCACTCCAGGGGGGAGAGATGGCTACACCTTC | CATPGGRDGYTF
TRBJ2-1 | TRBV4-3 | NA | NA | TGCGCCAGCAGCCAAGATCACCAGCGGCCCCTCTACAATGAGCAGTTCTTC | CASSQDHQRPLYNEQFF
TRBJ1-1 | TRBV7-9 | TRBD1 | once | TGTGCCAGCAGACCGGGACAGGGGAACACTGAAGCTTTCTTT | CASRPGQGNTEAFF
TRBJ1-6 | TRBV4-3 | NA | NA | TGCGCCAGCAGCCCAGGGGAGGGAGAAGGATCACCCCTCCACTTT | CASSPGEGEGSPLHF
TRBJ1-1 | TRBV5-1 | NA | NA | TGCGCCAGCAGCCCCACGTTGGGGGAGGAAGCTTTCTTT | CASSPTLGEEAFF
TRBJ2-2 | TRBV6-1 | NA | NA | TGTGCCAGCAGCCCAACTTGGGACACCGGGGAGCTGTTTTTT | CASSPTWDTGELFF
TRBJ1-5 | TRBV7-6 | TRBD1 | NA | TGTGCCAGCAGACGGAAACGTCCTACGAATTGGACAGGGAGATATCAGCCCCAGCATTTT | CASRRKRPTNWTGRYQPQHF
TRBJ1-4 | TRBV3-1/TRBV3-2 | NA | once | TGTGCCAGCAGCCAAACGGGATCAACTAATGAAAAACTGTTTTTT | CASSQTGSTNEKLFF
TRBJ2-2 | TRBV3-1/TRBV3-2 | TRBD1 | NA | TGTGCCAGCAGCCCGAGGACAGGGACTGGCGGGGAGCTGTTTTTT | CASSPRTGTGGELFF
TRBJ2-3 | TRBV18 | NA | once | TGTGCCAGCTCACCACCGGTCCAGGCTAGCACAGATACGCAGTATTTT | CASSPPVQASTDTQYF
TRBJ1-5 | TRBV5-1 | TRBD1 | once | TGCGCCAGCAGCTTGCAGGGACAGAACAATCAGCCCCAGCATTTT | CASSLQGQNNQPQHF
TRBJ1-2 | TRBV18 | TRBD1 | NA | TGTGCCAGCTCACCAGGACAGGGGTTTACTGGCTACACCTTC | CASSPGQGFTGYTF
TRBJ2-5 | TRBV19 | NA | NA | TGTGCCAGTAGCTCCCGATTAGGAGAGACCCAGTACTTC | CASSSRLGETQYF
TRBJ2-7 | TRBV14 | TRBD2 | NA | TGTGCCAGCAGCCAAATCACTAGCGGGAGCCCCTACGAGCAGTACTTC | CASSQITSGSPYEQYF
TRBJ2-7 | TRBV27 | TRBD2 | NA | TGTGCCAGCAGTTCCGGGACTAGCTCCTACGAGCAGTACTTC | CASSSGTSSYEQYF
TRBJ2-7 | TRBV2 | TRBD1 | NA | TGTGCCAGCGCGGTAGAGGGACAGGGGGTCTACGAGCAGTACTTC | CASAVEGQGVYEQYF
TRBJ2-3 | TRBV29-1 | NA | NA | TGCAGCGTTGACGGCGGAGGCACAGATACGCAGTATTTT | CSVDGGGTDTQYF
TRBJ1-1 | TRBV25-1 | NA | once | TGTGCCAGCAGTGAATGGACGGGGAACACTGAAGCTTTCTTT | CASSEWTGNTEAFF
TRBJ1-2 | TRBV2 | NA | NA | NA | CASSPGWVVGGGTF
TRBJ2-7 | TRBV6-5 | NA | NA | TGTGCCAGCAGTTATGGGGGAACCTCCTACGAGCAGTACTTC | CASSYGGTSYEQYF
TRBJ2-1 | TRBV29-1 | NA | NA | TGCAGCGTTGAACCCCTGGGGAATGAGCAGTTCTTC | CSVEPLGNEQFF
TRBJ1-4 | TRBV30 | NA | NA | TGTGCCTGGAGTGGACAGACTAATGAAAAACTGTTTTTT | CAWSGQTNEKLFF
TRBJ2-7 | TRBV7-2 | NA | once | TGTGCCAGCAGCTTAGCGCTGTACGAGCAGTACTTC | CASSLALYEQYF
TRBJ2-2 | TRBV14 | NA | NA | TGTGCCAGCAGCCCTCGGAACACCGGGGAGCTGTTTTTT | CASSPRNTGELFF
TRBJ2-4 | TRBV5-4 | TRBD2 | NA | TGTGCCAGCAGCTTGGAACAACTAGCGGGAGGGAACATTCAGTACTTC | CASSLEQLAGGNIQYF
TRBJ2-3 | TRBV5-1 | TRBD2 | few | TGCGCCAGCAGCTTGAAACTAGCGGGAGACTCAGATACGCAGTATTTT | CASSLKLAGDSDTQYF